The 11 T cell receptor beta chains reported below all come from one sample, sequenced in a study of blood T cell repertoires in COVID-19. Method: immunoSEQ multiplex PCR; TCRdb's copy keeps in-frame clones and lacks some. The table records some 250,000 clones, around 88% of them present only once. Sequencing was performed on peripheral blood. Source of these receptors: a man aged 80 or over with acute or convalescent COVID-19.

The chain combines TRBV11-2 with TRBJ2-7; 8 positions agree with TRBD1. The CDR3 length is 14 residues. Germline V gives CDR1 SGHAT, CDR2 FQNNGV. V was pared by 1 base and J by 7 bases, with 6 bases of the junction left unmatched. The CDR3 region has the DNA TGTGCCAGCAGCTTAGTCGGCAGGGGGCTTGAGCAGTACTTC. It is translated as CASSLVGRGLEQYF.

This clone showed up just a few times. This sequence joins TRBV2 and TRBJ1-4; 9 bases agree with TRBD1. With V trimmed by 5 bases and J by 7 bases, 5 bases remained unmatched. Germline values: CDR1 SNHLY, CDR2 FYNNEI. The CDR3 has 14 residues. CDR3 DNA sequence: TGTGCCAGCAGTAAAGACAGGGGGACTGAAAAACTGTTTTTT. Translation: CASSKDRGTEKLFF.

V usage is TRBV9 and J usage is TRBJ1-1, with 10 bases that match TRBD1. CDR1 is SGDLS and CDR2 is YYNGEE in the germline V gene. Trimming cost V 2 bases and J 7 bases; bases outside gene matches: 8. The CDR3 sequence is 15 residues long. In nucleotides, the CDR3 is TGTGCCAGCAGCGTTCTTGACAGGGGGCGAGGTGAAGCTTTCTTT. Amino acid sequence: CASSVLDRGRGEAFF.

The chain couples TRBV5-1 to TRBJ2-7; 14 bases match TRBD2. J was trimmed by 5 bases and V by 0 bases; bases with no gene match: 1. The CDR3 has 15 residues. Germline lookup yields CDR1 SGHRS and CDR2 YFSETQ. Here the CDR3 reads CASSLGLAGGDEQYF. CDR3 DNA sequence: TGCGCCAGCAGCTTGGGACTAGCGGGAGGGGACGAGCAGTACTTC.

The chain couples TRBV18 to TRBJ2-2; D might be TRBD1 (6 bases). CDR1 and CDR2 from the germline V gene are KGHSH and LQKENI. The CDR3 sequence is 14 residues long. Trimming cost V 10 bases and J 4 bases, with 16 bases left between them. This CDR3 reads CAIKTGIVTGELFF. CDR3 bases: TGTGCCATTAAAACAGGGATCGTCACCGGGGAGCTGTTTTTT. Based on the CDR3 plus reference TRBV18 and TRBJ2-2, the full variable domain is NAGVMQNPRHLVRRRGQEARLRCSPMKGHSHVYWYRQLPEEGLKFMVYLQKENIIDESGMPKERFSAEFPKEGPSILRIQQVVRGDSAAYFCAIKTGIVTGELFFGEGSRLTVL.

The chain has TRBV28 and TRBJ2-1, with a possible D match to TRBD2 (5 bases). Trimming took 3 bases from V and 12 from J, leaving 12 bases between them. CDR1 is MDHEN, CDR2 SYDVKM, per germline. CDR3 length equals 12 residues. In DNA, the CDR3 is TGTGCCAGCAGTTTGACGGGTGAGGGGCAGTTCTTC. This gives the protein CASSLTGEGQFF.

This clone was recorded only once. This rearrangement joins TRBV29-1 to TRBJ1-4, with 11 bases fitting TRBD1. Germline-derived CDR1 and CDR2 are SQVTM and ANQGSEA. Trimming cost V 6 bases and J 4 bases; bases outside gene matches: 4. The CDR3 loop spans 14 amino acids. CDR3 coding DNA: TGCAGCGTGGGGACAGGGGGTTTTAATGAAAAACTGTTTTTT. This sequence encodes CSVGTGGFNEKLFF.

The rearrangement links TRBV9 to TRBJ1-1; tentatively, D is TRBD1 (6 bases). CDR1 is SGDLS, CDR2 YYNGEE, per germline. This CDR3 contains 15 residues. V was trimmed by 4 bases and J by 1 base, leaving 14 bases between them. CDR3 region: CASSPPGTPNTEAFF. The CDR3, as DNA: TGTGCCAGCAGCCCTCCCGGGACACCGAACACTGAAGCTTTCTTT. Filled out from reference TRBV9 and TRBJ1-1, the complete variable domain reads DSGVTQTPKHLITATGQRVTLRCSPRSGDLSVYWYQQSLDQGLQFLIQYYNGEERAKGNILERFSAQQFPDLHSELNLSSLELGDSALYFCASSPPGTPNTEAFFGQGTRLTVV.

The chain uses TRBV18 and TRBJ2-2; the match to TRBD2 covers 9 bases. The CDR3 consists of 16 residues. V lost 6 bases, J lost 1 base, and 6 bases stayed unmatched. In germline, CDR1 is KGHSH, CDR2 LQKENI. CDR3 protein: CASSLASGKNTGELFF. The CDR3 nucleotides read TGTGCCAGCTCTCTTGCTAGCGGGAAGAACACCGGGGAGCTGTTTTTT.

The CDR3 DNA reads as TGCGCCAGCAGCCAACCAGGACAGGGAGCGAATTCACCCCTCCACTTT. Translating it yields CASSQPGQGANSPLHF. The chain combines TRBV5-1 with TRBJ1-6, with 8 bases aligning to TRBD1. The CDR3 sequence is 16 residues long. V shed 4 bases and J 7 bases; nucleotides not matched to a gene: 10. CDR1 is SGHRS and CDR2 is YFSETQ in the germline V gene.

The CDR3, as DNA: TGCGCCAGCAGCTTGGCCGGGGTAAATTTGTATGGCTACACCTTC. It yields the protein CASSLAGVNLYGYTF. The chain uses TRBV5-1 and TRBJ1-2; the D is unclear. In germline, CDR1 is SGHRS, CDR2 YFSETQ. Between the trimmed V and J ends, which lost 0 bases and 5 bases, there was a span of 14 bases. The CDR3 loop spans 15 amino acids.